The rows below give T cell receptor beta chains drawn from one sample of a study of technical replicates of blood from a few donors. Assay: immunoSEQ multiplex PCR; the TCRdb copy retains only in-frame clones and omits some. The profile covers about 75,000 clones, with approximately 97% appearing a single time and less than 0.2% taken by the ten largest. What was sequenced was T cells isolated from PBMCs. These receptors all stem from a human donor in good health. The CDR3 runs from the conserved cysteine through the conserved F or W. A D gene is named only where the DNA matches it firmly. Expanded clones get a size class; other rows say once, few or many, or leave the size out.

d_call j_call clone_size v_call cdr3_aa cdr3_nt
NA TRBJ1-2 once TRBV5-1 CASSLGGGANGYTF TGCGCCAGCAGCTTGGGCGGGGGCGCGAATGGCTACACCTTC
NA TRBJ1-1 NA TRBV5-1 CASSRQEDTEAFF TGCGCCAGCAGCCGACAGGAGGACACTGAAGCTTTCTTT
NA TRBJ2-7 NA TRBV4-1 CASSQKGSYEQYF TGCGCCAGCAGCCAGAAGGGGTCCTACGAGCAGTACTTC
NA TRBJ2-1 NA TRBV5-1 CASSPRSGNNEQFF TGCGCCAGCAGCCCCCGGTCTGGTAACAATGAGCAGTTCTTC
NA TRBJ2-7 NA TRBV11-3 CASSPRRSYEQYF TGTGCCAGCAGCCCCCGTAGGAGTTACGAGCAGTACTTC
TRBD2 TRBJ2-1 NA TRBV5-5 CASSLAVGGGLYSSYNEQFF TGTGCCAGCAGCTTGGCTGTAGGCGGGGGATTATACAGCTCCTACAATGAGCAGTTCTTC
NA TRBJ2-7 NA TRBV6-5 CASSYEGTEQYF TGTGCCAGCAGTTACGAGGGTACCGAGCAGTACTTC
TRBD2 TRBJ2-7 NA TRBV9 CASSVGELAGVVHEQYF TGTGCCAGCAGCGTGGGTGAGCTAGCGGGAGTTGTCCACGAGCAGTACTTC
TRBD2 TRBJ2-7 NA TRBV5-1 CASSPRTSGMVYEQYF TGCGCCAGCAGCCCGAGGACTAGCGGGATGGTCTACGAGCAGTACTTC
TRBD1 TRBJ1-3 NA TRBV12-5 CASGLVHPGGESSGNTIYF TGTGCTAGTGGTTTGGTACATCCAGGGGGCGAGAGCTCTGGAAACACCATATATTTT
NA TRBJ1-1 NA TRBV11-2 CASSFAAGEREAFF TGTGCCAGCAGCTTCGCGGCAGGGGAACGTGAAGCTTTCTTT
TRBD1 TRBJ2-1 NA TRBV7-6 CASSLGRDREHEQFF TGTGCCAGCAGCTTAGGCCGGGACAGGGAGCATGAGCAGTTCTTC
TRBD2 TRBJ2-1 NA TRBV15 CATSSGSGGGYNEQFF TGTGCCACCAGCAGTGGTAGCGGGGGGGGCTACAATGAGCAGTTCTTC
TRBD2 TRBJ2-1 NA TRBV15 CATSGDSAGPSPYNEQFF TGTGCCACCAGTGGGGATTCAGCGGGACCTTCTCCCTACAATGAGCAGTTCTTC
TRBD2 TRBJ2-1 NA TRBV11-2 CASSGTSNEQFF TGTGCCAGCAGCGGGACTAGCAATGAGCAGTTCTTC
NA TRBJ1-1 NA TRBV28 CASSLIRGKAFF TGTGCCAGCAGTTTAATACGGGGGAAAGCTTTCTTT
NA TRBJ2-2 NA TRBV10-3 CAFRRNTGELFF TGTGCCTTTCGTAGGAACACCGGGGAGCTGTTTTTT
NA TRBJ2-1 NA TRBV4-1 CASSSSANNEQFF TGCGCCAGCAGCTCTAGCGCGAACAATGAGCAGTTCTTC
NA TRBJ2-1 NA TRBV6-1 CASRPLGAAYNEQFF TGTGCCAGCAGGCCTCTAGGGGCGGCCTACAATGAGCAGTTCTTC
TRBD2 TRBJ2-3 once TRBV30 CAWVVGTSGADTQYF TGTGCCTGGGTAGTGGGGACTAGCGGCGCTGATACGCAGTATTTT
TRBD2 TRBJ2-2 NA TRBV12-5 CASAFLSGTNTGELFF TGTGCTAGTGCCTTCCTTAGCGGGACCAACACCGGGGAGCTGTTTTTT
NA TRBJ2-1 NA TRBV6-1 CASRDSLGAYNEQFF TGTGCCAGCCGGGACTCCCTGGGGGCCTACAATGAGCAGTTCTTC
NA TRBJ1-5 NA TRBV4-1 CASSQAQGYSNQPQHF TGCGCCAGCAGCCAGGCGCAGGGCTATAGCAATCAGCCCCAGCATTTT
TRBD2 TRBJ2-1 NA TRBV28 CASSLGGGNEQFF TGTGCCAGCAGTTTAGGGGGGGGGAATGAGCAGTTCTTC
TRBD2 TRBJ2-5 NA TRBV11-2 CASSSGLGGETQYF TGTGCCAGCAGCTCCGGACTAGGTGGAGAGACCCAGTACTTC
NA TRBJ2-1 NA TRBV9 CASSASAGEQFF TGTGCCAGCAGCGCCTCGGCGGGGGAGCAGTTCTTC
NA TRBJ2-5 NA TRBV5-1 CASSSQRDIQETQYF TGCGCCAGCAGCTCCCAGAGGGACATCCAAGAGACCCAGTACTTC
NA TRBJ1-4 NA TRBV2 CASSEEQGTNEKLFF TGTGCCAGCAGTGAAGAGCAGGGAACTAATGAAAAACTGTTTTTT
NA TRBJ2-2 once TRBV14 CASSQVPGDIGGELFF TGTGCCAGCAGCCAAGTTCCGGGGGATATAGGCGGGGAGCTGTTTTTT
NA TRBJ1-3 NA TRBV11-3 CASSFRTVGAGNTIYF TGTGCCAGCAGCTTCAGGACAGTCGGAGCTGGAAACACCATATATTTT
TRBD1 TRBJ1-2 NA TRBV5-1 CASSLGQGVYGYTF TGCGCCAGCAGCTTGGGACAGGGGGTGTATGGCTACACCTTC
NA TRBJ2-1 NA TRBV11-2 CASSRAAYNEQFF TGTGCCAGCAGCCGCGCAGCGTACAATGAGCAGTTCTTC
NA TRBJ2-5 once TRBV5-4 CASSLYRGDRETQYF TGTGCCAGCAGCTTGTACCGGGGTGATAGAGAGACCCAGTACTTC
NA TRBJ1-3 NA TRBV28 CASSSYDSSSGNTIYF TGTGCCAGCAGTTCTTACGACAGCAGCTCTGGAAACACCATATATTTT
NA TRBJ2-7 NA TRBV5-8 CASSSSRYEQYF TGTGCCAGCAGCTCCTCGCGGTACGAGCAGTACTTC
TRBD2 TRBJ2-2 NA TRBV19 CASSMGQAGGNTGELFF TGTGCCAGTAGTATGGGCCAAGCGGGGGGGAACACCGGGGAGCTGTTTTTT
TRBD1 TRBJ1-1 NA TRBV10-1 CASSGGTGGTEAFF TGCGCCAGCAGTGGGGGGACAGGGGGCACTGAAGCTTTCTTT
TRBD1 TRBJ1-6 NA TRBV4-1 CASSQVTDRASPLHF TGCGCCAGCAGCCAAGTCACGGACAGGGCGTCACCCCTCCACTTT
TRBD2 TRBJ2-2 NA TRBV19 CASSLRTSAYTGELFF TGTGCCAGTAGTCTAAGGACTAGCGCGTACACCGGGGAGCTGTTTTTT
NA TRBJ2-2 NA TRBV10-1 CASSDGGSRGELFF TGCGCCAGCAGTGACGGAGGTTCTCGTGGGGAGCTGTTTTTT
TRBD2 TRBJ2-1 NA TRBV27 CASSSGLANYNEQFF TGTGCCAGCAGTTCCGGACTAGCGAATTACAATGAGCAGTTCTTC
NA TRBJ1-5 NA TRBV11-1 CASGLRKNQPQHF TGTGCCAGCGGTCTCAGGAAGAATCAGCCCCAGCATTTT
NA TRBJ1-2 NA TRBV11-3 CASSLDPVQGQGYGYTF TGTGCCAGCAGCTTAGATCCCGTTCAGGGGCAGGGCTATGGCTACACCTTC
TRBD1 TRBJ1-4 NA TRBV6-5 CASSPDRVGEKLFF TGTGCCAGCAGTCCTGACAGGGTTGGAGAAAAACTGTTTTTT
NA TRBJ1-1 NA TRBV6-1 CASSEVAENTEAFF TGTGCCAGCAGTGAAGTTGCAGAGAACACTGAAGCTTTCTTT
TRBD1 TRBJ2-7 NA TRBV27 CASSFGQGRGEQYF TGTGCCAGCAGCTTTGGACAGGGTAGGGGCGAGCAGTACTTC
TRBD1 TRBJ2-5 NA TRBV10-1 CASSGQGVVETQYF TGCGCCAGCAGTGGACAGGGGGTTGTGGAGACCCAGTACTTC